The entry below gives a single T cell receptor (beta chain) sequence along with its context. In the original workflow: The authors estimated nucleated cell counts from reference gene primer amplification. The protocol was immunoSEQ multiplex PCR, while the TCRdb copy is restricted to in-frame clones and leaves out a portion. From that table come the V and J calls and clone size; the DNA was used to work out D and trimming. The data contain approximately 190,000 clones, around 86% of them singletons. These data belong to a study of blood T cell repertoires in COVID-19. Turning to the study itself: Sources were T cells, B-cell-depleted T cells, or PBMCs; the material itself was cDNA or gDNA.

V shed 2 bases, J shed 6 bases, and the junction held 3 bases outside the gene matches. This CDR3 is built from 15 residues. Germline-derived CDR1 and CDR2 are SGHTA and FQGNSA. Cohorts were determined from participant-reported clinical history. Material for sequencing was PBMCs or T cells enriched from blood (not recorded which). The receptor was isolated from a woman in her 40s in a cohort exposed to, infected with or recovered from COVID-19 (not recorded which). This chain uses TRBV7-2 with TRBJ2-3, with 12 bases aligning to TRBD2. CDR3 DNA: TGTGCCAGCAGCTTACGGCTAGCGGGGGGGGATACGCAGTATTTT. Amino acids: CASSLRLAGGDTQYF.